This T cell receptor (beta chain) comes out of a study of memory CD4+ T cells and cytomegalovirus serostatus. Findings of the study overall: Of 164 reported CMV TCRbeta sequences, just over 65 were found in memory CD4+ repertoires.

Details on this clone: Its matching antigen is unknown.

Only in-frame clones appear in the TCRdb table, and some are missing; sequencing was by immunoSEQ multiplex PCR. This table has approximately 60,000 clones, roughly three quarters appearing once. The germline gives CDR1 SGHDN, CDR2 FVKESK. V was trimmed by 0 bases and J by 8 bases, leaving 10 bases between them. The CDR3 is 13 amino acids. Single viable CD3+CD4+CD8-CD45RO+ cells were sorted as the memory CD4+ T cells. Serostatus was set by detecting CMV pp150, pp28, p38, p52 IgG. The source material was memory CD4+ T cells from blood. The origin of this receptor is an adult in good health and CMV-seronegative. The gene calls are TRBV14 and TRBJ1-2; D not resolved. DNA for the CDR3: TGTGCCAGCAGCCAAGATGCCGCCCAGGGCTACACCTTC. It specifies CASSQDAAQGYTF. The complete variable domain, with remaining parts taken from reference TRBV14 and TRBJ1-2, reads EAGVTQFPSHSVIEKGQTVTLRCDPISGHDNLYWYRRVMGKEIKFLLHFVKESKQDESGMPNNRFLAERTGGTYSTLKVQPAELEDSGVYFCASSQDAAQGYTFGSGTRLTVV.